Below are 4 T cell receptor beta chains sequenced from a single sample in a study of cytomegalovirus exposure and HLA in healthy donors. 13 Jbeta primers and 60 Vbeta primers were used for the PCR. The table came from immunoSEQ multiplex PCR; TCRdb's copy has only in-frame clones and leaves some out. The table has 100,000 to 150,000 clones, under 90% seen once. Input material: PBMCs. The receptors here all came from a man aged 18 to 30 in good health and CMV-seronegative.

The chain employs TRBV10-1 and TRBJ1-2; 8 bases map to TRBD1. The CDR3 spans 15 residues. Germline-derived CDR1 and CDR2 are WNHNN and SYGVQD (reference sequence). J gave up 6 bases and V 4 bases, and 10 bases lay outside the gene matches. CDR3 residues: CASSARTGSDDGYTF. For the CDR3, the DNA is TGCGCCAGCAGTGCTCGGACAGGGTCCGACGATGGCTACACCTTC.

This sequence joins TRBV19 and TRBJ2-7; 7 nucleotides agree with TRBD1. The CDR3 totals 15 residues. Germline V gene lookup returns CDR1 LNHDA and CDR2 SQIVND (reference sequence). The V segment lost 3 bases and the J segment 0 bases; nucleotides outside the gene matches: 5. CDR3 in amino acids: CASSIWTGSSYEQYF. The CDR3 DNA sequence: TGTGCCAGTAGTATTTGGACAGGAAGCTCCTACGAGCAGTACTTC.

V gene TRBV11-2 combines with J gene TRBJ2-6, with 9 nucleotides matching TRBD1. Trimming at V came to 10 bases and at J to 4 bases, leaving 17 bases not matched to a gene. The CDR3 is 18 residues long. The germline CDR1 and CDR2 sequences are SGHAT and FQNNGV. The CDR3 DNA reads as TGTGCCACAGGGGACAGGGTCATAAAAACTGCGGGGGCCAACGTCCTGACTTTC. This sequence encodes CATGDRVIKTAGANVLTF.

This CDR3 reads CASSTHPGTSGDSSYNEQFF. DNA of the CDR3: TGTGCCAGCAGCACTCACCCCGGGACTAGCGGGGACAGCTCCTACAATGAGCAGTTCTTC. The rearrangement uses TRBV9 and TRBJ2-1, with 13 positions matching TRBD2. Germline values: CDR1 SGDLS, CDR2 YYNGEE. The J segment lost 0 bases and the V segment lost 4 bases, leaving 13 bases of the junction unmatched. This CDR3 contains 20 residues.